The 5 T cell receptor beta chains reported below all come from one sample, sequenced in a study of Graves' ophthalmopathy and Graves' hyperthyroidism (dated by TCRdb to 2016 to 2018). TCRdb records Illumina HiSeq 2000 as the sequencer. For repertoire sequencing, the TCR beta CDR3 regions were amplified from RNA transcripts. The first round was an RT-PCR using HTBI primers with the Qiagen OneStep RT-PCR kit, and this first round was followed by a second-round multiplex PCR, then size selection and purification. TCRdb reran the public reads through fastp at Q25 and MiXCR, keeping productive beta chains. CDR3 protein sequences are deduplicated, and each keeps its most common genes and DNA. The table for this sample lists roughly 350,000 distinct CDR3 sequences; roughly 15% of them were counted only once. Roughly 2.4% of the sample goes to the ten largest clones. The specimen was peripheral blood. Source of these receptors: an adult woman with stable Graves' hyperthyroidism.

The CDR3, as DNA: TGTGCCAGCAGTCCCGGACAGTATGGCTACACCTTC. Translation: CASSPGQYGYTF. The chain combines TRBV27 with TRBJ1-2, with D possibly matching TRBD1 (6 bases). Germline CDR1 MNHEY, CDR2 SMNVEV (reference sequence). The V end lost 5 bases, the J end lost 5 bases, and 9 bases lay between the germline ends. CDR3 size: 12 residues.

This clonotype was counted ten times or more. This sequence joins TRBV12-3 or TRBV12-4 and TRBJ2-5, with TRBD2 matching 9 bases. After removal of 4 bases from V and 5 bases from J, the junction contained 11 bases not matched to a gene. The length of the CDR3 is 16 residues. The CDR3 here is CASSSVAGAGGETQYF. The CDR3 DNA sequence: TGTGCCAGCAGTTCCGTCGCCGGGGCGGGAGGGGAGACCCAGTACTTC.

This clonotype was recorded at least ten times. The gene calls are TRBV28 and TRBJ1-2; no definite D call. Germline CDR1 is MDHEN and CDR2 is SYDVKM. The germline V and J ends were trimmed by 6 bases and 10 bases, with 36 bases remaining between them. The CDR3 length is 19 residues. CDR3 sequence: CASSPFRTQTRRVRTAYTF. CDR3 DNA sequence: TGTGCCAGCAGCCCTTTCCGCACTCAGACAAGGAGAGTTCGAACTGCCTACACCTTC.

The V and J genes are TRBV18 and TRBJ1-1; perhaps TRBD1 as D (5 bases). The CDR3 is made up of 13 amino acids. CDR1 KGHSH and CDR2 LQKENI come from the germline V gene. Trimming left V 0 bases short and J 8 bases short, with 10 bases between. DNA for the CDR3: TGTGCCAGCTCACCACCGTCCAGACAGGAAGCTTTCTTT. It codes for CASSPPSRQEAFF.

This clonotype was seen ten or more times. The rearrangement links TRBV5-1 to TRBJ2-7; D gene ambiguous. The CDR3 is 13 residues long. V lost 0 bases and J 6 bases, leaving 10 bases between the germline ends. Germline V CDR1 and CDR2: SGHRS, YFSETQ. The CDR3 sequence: CASSLVTTSEQYF. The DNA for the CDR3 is TGCGCCAGCAGCTTGGTAACTACCTCCGAGCAGTACTTC.